This T cell receptor (beta chain) was recovered during a study of blood T cell repertoires in COVID-19. Trimming shortened V by 2 bases and J by 6 bases, and 7 bases separated the two germline ends. Per germline, CDR1 MNHEY and CDR2 SMNVEV (reference sequence). The CDR3 sequence is 13 residues long. TCRdb keeps only in-frame clones here, not all; method: immunoSEQ multiplex PCR. The sample includes nearly 200,000 clones, roughly 88% of them seen just once. Sequences were obtained from peripheral blood. This sequence joins TRBV27 and TRBJ2-2, with D maybe TRBD2 (6 bases). This TCR was recovered from a woman between 40 and 55 years old who had recovered from COVID-19. The CDR3 nucleotides are TGTGCCAGCAGTTTAGGAGGGGCCGGGGAGCTGTTTTTT. Its translation is CASSLGGAGELFF.